This is a list of T cell receptor beta chains from one sample in a study of blood T cell repertoires in COVID-19. TCRdb's copy holds only in-frame clones and misses some; the assay was immunoSEQ multiplex PCR. The sample has about 38,000 clones, 85% to 90% seen once. Sequencing was carried out using peripheral blood. These receptors all come from a man between 60 and 75 years old with active or convalescent COVID-19. Both conserved end residues are part of each CDR3. The order of the fields is J gene, D gene, clone size, V gene, CDR3 protein, CDR3 DNA. A D gene is named only where the DNA matches it firmly. Clone sizes are given selectively: once, few, many, or a class where the clone is expanded.

TRBJ1-4 | - | - | TRBV5-5 | CASSPENEKLFF | TGTGCCAGCAGCCCCGAGAATGAAAAACTGTTTTTT
TRBJ2-1 | - | few | TRBV19 | CASTTSDKRNYNEQFF | TGTGCCAGTACCACCTCGGACAAGCGAAACTACAATGAGCAGTTCTTC
TRBJ1-1 | - | - | TRBV25-1 | CASSAGFYTEAFF | TGTGCCAGCAGTGCGGGATTCTACACTGAAGCTTTCTTT
TRBJ2-3 | TRBD2 | - | TRBV5-1 | CASSYSGTSVTDTQYF | TGCGCCAGCAGCTACTCCGGGACTAGCGTCACAGATACGCAGTATTTT
TRBJ2-3 | TRBD1 | - | TRBV25-1 | CASSTTGTGGPDTQYF | TGTGCCAGCAGTACAACCGGGACAGGGGGGCCAGATACGCAGTATTTT
TRBJ2-7 | TRBD1 | - | TRBV28 | CASFGDRVDSPYEQYF | TGTGCCAGCTTTGGGGACAGGGTAGATTCGCCCTACGAGCAGTACTTC
TRBJ1-2 | - | - | TRBV28 | CASRTNRRPGAGGGYTF | TGTGCCAGCAGAACCAACCGTCGACCGGGGGCGGGGGGGGGCTACACCTTC
TRBJ2-7 | - | - | TRBV28 | CASSPQGQGYEQYF | TGTGCCAGCAGTCCACAGGGCCAAGGCTACGAGCAGTACTTC
TRBJ2-2 | - | - | TRBV4-2 | CASSQGGLAGELFF | TGTGCCAGCAGCCAGGGGGGACTGGCCGGGGAGCTGTTTTTT
TRBJ2-1 | TRBD1 | - | TRBV5-6 | CASSFLGQGVINEQFF | TGTGCCAGCAGCTTCTTGGGACAGGGGGTTATCAATGAGCAGTTCTTC
TRBJ2-1 | TRBD2 | - | TRBV7-3 | CASSLRGSIAGNNEQFF | TGTGCCAGCAGCTTAAGGGGATCGATAGCGGGAAACAATGAGCAGTTCTTC
TRBJ1-2 | TRBD1 | - | TRBV30 | CAWSTGVGYTTF | TGTGCCTGGAGTACAGGGGTTGGCTACACCACCTTC
TRBJ1-4 | TRBD1 | once | TRBV3-1/TRBV3-2 | CASSHPGTGAGNEKLFF | TGTGCCAGCAGCCACCCGGGGACAGGGGCTGGAAATGAAAAACTGTTTTTT
TRBJ2-1 | TRBD2 | - | TRBV4-1 | CASSQQGTSGYNEQFF | TGCGCCAGCAGCCAACAGGGGACTAGCGGATACAATGAGCAGTTCTTC
TRBJ1-2 | - | - | TRBV28 | CASSKQFSSGYTF | TGTGCCAGCAGTAAACAGTTTTCGAGCGGCTACACCTTC
TRBJ2-5 | - | - | TRBV10-3 | CAISESTGSRETQYF | TGTGCCATCAGTGAGTCGACCGGGAGTCGGGAGACCCAGTACTTC
TRBJ2-3 | - | - | TRBV7-9 | CASSLASTGHPHTDTQYF | TGTGCCAGCAGCTTAGCCTCTACGGGACACCCACACACAGATACGCAGTATTTT
TRBJ2-7 | - | once | TRBV6-6 | CASSYEGAYEQYF | TGTGCCAGCAGTTATGAGGGGGCCTACGAGCAGTACTTC
TRBJ2-5 | TRBD2 | - | TRBV5-1 | CASSNGTSGRETQYF | TGCGCCAGCAGCAACGGGACTAGCGGAAGGGAGACCCAGTACTTC
TRBJ2-5 | TRBD2 | - | TRBV3-1/TRBV3-2 | CASSHGGRANLETQYF | TGTGCCAGCAGCCATGGTGGGAGGGCCAATTTGGAGACCCAGTACTTC
TRBJ1-2 | TRBD1 | - | TRBV7-9 | CASSKLNRGRFYGYTF | TGTGCCAGCAGCAAACTTAACAGGGGGCGCTTCTATGGCTACACCTTC
TRBJ1-6 | TRBD1 | few | TRBV30 | CAWTRTGGSNSPLHF | TGTGCCTGGACCCGGACAGGGGGTTCTAATTCACCCCTCCACTTT
TRBJ2-4 | TRBD2 | - | TRBV7-9 | CASSQGTSEGSLQYF | TGTGCCAGCAGCCAGGGGACTAGCGAGGGGTCTCTTCAGTACTTC
TRBJ2-1 | TRBD2 | - | TRBV7-2 | CASSFSSGGGPYNEQFF | TGTGCCAGCAGCTTTTCTAGCGGGGGGGGCCCCTACAATGAGCAGTTCTTC
TRBJ2-2 | TRBD2 | - | TRBV11-2 | CASSVGLAGNTGELFF | TGTGCCAGCAGCGTGGGACTAGCGGGAAACACCGGGGAGCTGTTTTTT
TRBJ2-2 | TRBD1 | - | TRBV5-1 | CASSLEIQGAGGELFF | TGCGCCAGCAGCTTGGAGATACAGGGGGCTGGCGGGGAGCTGTTTTTT
TRBJ2-1 | TRBD1 | - | TRBV18 | CASSTGTENNEQFF | TGTGCCAGCTCCACCGGGACAGAAAACAATGAGCAGTTCTTC
TRBJ2-3 | TRBD2 | - | TRBV2 | CASSEMGRADTQYF | TGTGCCAGCAGTGAAATGGGGAGGGCAGATACGCAGTATTTT
TRBJ2-7 | - | - | TRBV18 | CASSPQREVSYEQYF | TGTGCCAGCTCACCTCAGAGAGAGGTTTCCTACGAGCAGTACTTC
TRBJ2-2 | - | - | TRBV2 | CASSVGRGNTGELFF | TGTGCCAGCAGTGTTGGCAGAGGGAACACCGGGGAGCTGTTTTTT
TRBJ2-2 | - | - | TRBV18 | CASSPRSNANTGELFF | TGTGCCAGCTCACCACGTAGTAATGCGAACACCGGGGAGCTGTTTTTT
TRBJ2-1 | TRBD1 | - | TRBV18 | CASLPGQSYNEQFF | TGTGCCAGCCTACCGGGACAGTCATACAATGAGCAGTTCTTC
TRBJ1-4 | - | - | TRBV6-1 | CASSEAGGNNEKLFF | TGTGCCAGCAGTGAAGCTGGCGGAAATAATGAAAAACTGTTTTTT
TRBJ1-5 | - | - | TRBV4-1 | CASSQESGVGHQPQHF | TGCGCCAGCAGCCAAGAAAGTGGGGTGGGGCATCAGCCCCAGCATTTT
TRBJ2-7 | - | - | TRBV4-1 | CASSHPGQRVSYEQYF | TGCGCCAGCAGCCATCCGGGACAGCGGGTGTCCTACGAGCAGTACTTC
TRBJ1-2 | TRBD1 | - | TRBV30 | CACRRDRGSNYGYTF | TGTGCCTGCCGCCGGGACAGGGGATCTAACTATGGCTACACCTTC
TRBJ2-5 | TRBD2 | - | TRBV7-9 | CASSLEAGRTQETQYF | TGTGCCAGCAGCTTAGAAGCCGGGAGGACACAAGAGACCCAGTACTTC
TRBJ1-1 | - | - | TRBV11-2 | CASSLEVSGINTEAFF | TGTGCCAGCAGCTTAGAGGTTTCGGGGATTAACACTGAAGCTTTCTTT
TRBJ2-1 | TRBD2 | - | TRBV3-1/TRBV3-2 | CASSIAGGYYNEQFF | TGTGCCAGCAGTATAGCGGGAGGCTATTACAATGAGCAGTTCTTC
TRBJ2-6 | - | - | TRBV9 | CASSVRTGANVLTF | TGTGCCAGCAGCGTCAGGACTGGGGCCAACGTCCTGACTTTC
TRBJ2-2 | TRBD2 | - | TRBV7-8 | CASSHRTSGSYNTGELFF | TGTGCCAGCAGCCATAGGACTAGCGGGAGTTACAACACCGGGGAGCTGTTTTTT
TRBJ1-5 | - | - | TRBV23-1 | CASSQGGTGQPQHF | TGCGCCAGCAGTCAGGGAGGGACGGGTCAGCCCCAGCATTTT
TRBJ2-7 | TRBD1 | - | TRBV27 | CASSGTGRSYEQYF | TGTGCCAGCAGCGGGACAGGGAGGTCCTACGAGCAGTACTTC
TRBJ2-3 | - | - | TRBV10-3 | CAISEDWDTQYF | TGTGCCATCAGTGAAGACTGGGATACGCAGTATTTT
TRBJ1-1 | TRBD1 | - | TRBV19 | CASQGQGARTEAFF | TGTGCCAGTCAGGGACAGGGGGCGCGTACTGAAGCTTTCTTT
TRBJ2-1 | - | - | TRBV2 | CASSERRPPHEQFF | TGTGCCAGCAGTGAACGGAGGCCCCCCCATGAGCAGTTCTTC
TRBJ2-1 | TRBD1 | - | TRBV30 | CAWGGQVYEQFF | TGTGCCTGGGGGGGACAGGTCTATGAGCAGTTCTTC
TRBJ2-1 | TRBD1 | - | TRBV5-1 | CASTLLAGQGNNEQFF | TGCGCCAGCACTCTCCTGGCGGGACAGGGAAACAATGAGCAGTTCTTC
TRBJ1-2 | - | - | TRBV6-6 | CASREFRGGYTF | TGTGCCAGCAGAGAGTTCCGAGGGGGCTACACCTTC
TRBJ1-4 | TRBD1 | medium-sized | TRBV10-2 | CASSVGGQGVEKLFF | TGCGCCAGCAGTGTAGGGGGACAGGGTGTCGAAAAACTGTTTTTT
TRBJ2-2 | TRBD2 | - | TRBV5-1 | CAASRLAGGTGELFF | TGCGCCGCTTCCCGCTTAGCGGGAGGCACCGGGGAGCTGTTTTTT
TRBJ2-2 | - | once | TRBV28 | CASSFLTANTGELFF | TGTGCCAGCAGTTTCCTGACAGCGAACACCGGGGAGCTGTTTTTT